The 26 T cell receptor beta chains below were found in one sample sequenced in a study of human T cells and chemical hapten exposure. Time point in this sample: patch test 1, 2 weeks after DPC sensitization. The treatment was: therapeutic diphenylcyclopropenone sensitization with weekly scalp DPC. A single record per CDR3 protein comes from TCRdb applying MiXCR to the RACE reads. The data show 100,000 or so distinct CDR3 sequences, about 11% seen once. The source was whole blood, collected in connection with sensitization to the hapten diphenylcyclopropenone (DPC). The receptors here all came from a man aged 35-49 years with alopecia areata. Some clones in this sample may be carry-over from other donors' samples.

In this sample, this clonotype turned up a few times. CDR3 loop: CASSDLTNYDNEQFF. In DNA, the CDR3 is TGTGCCAGCAGTGATCTGACTAACTACGACAATGAGCAGTTCTTC. This chain connects TRBV6-1 to TRBJ2-1; weak D call: TRBD2 (5 bases). Trimming pared 3 bases from V and 5 bases from J, leaving 14 bases between. Germline lookup yields CDR1 MNHNS and CDR2 SASEGT. The CDR3 covers 15 residues.

J is TRBJ1-1 and V is TRBV7-8; unclear D gene. Trimming cost V 1 base and J 1 base, with 7 bases left between them. The CDR3 spans 14 residues. Per germline, CDR1 SGHVS and CDR2 FQNEAQ. The CDR3 loop is CASSLGHQNTEAFF. The CDR3, as DNA: TGTGCCAGCAGCTTAGGGCATCAGAACACTGAAGCTTTCTTT.

This clonotype occurred a few times. CDR3 DNA: TGTGCCAGCAGTGAAGCCTTAGCGGGAGCGGGGCAGTATTTT. Translated, it gives CASSEALAGAGQYF. The chain recombines TRBV2 with TRBJ2-3, with TRBD2 matching over 9 bases. Germline lookup yields CDR1 SNHLY and CDR2 FYNNEI. Germline trimming cut 0 bases from V and 11 bases from J; bases unmatched to any gene: 6. This CDR3 has 14 amino acids. Full variable domain (missing parts from reference TRBV2 and TRBJ2-3): EPEVTQTPSHQVTQMGQEVILRCVPISNHLYFYWYRQILGQKVEFLVSFYNNEISEKSEIFDDQFSVERPDGSNFTLKIRSTKLEDSAMYFCASSEALAGAGQYFGPGTRLTVL.

J is TRBJ2-7 and V is TRBV19; 10 bases fit TRBD2. Germline values: CDR1 LNHDA, CDR2 SQIVND (reference sequence). This CDR3 contains 15 residues. Unmatched junction bases numbered 6, after V lost 3 bases and J lost 4 bases. The CDR3 loop reads CASSMSSGREYEQYF. The CDR3 DNA is TGTGCCAGTAGTATGAGCAGCGGGAGGGAATACGAGCAGTACTTC.

This chain links TRBV7-3 with TRBJ1-6; D is uncertain. Trimming removed 5 bases at V and 7 bases at J, with 15 bases between. This CDR3 has 15 residues. In germline, CDR1 is SGHTA, CDR2 FQGTGA. CDR3 residues: CASSRTVRANSPLHF. In nucleotides, the CDR3 is TGTGCCAGCAGCCGGACCGTTAGGGCAAATTCACCCCTCCACTTT.

This clonotype was detected a few times. The chain employs TRBV28 and TRBJ1-2; 10 bases map to TRBD1. Germline CDR1 is MDHEN and CDR2 is SYDVKM. Trimming removed 5 bases from V and 8 bases from J; junction bases left unmatched: 11. This CDR3 region has 15 residues. This CDR3 reads CASSPPGQGIGGYTF. The CDR3 DNA sequence: TGTGCCAGCAGTCCCCCGGGACAGGGGATCGGCGGCTACACCTTC.

The table lists this clonotype with a few counts. The CDR3 here is CAIGQHQETQYF. CDR3 nucleotides: TGTGCCATTGGACAGCATCAAGAGACCCAGTACTTC. The J gene is TRBJ2-5, the V gene TRBV7-9, with D tentatively TRBD1 (6 bases). Germline CDR1 SEHNR, CDR2 FQNEAQ (reference sequence). The CDR3 length is 12 residues. V was pared by 10 bases and J by 2 bases, with 11 bases between.

CDR3 coding DNA: TGTGCCAGCAGACTGACAGGGGGAAGCAATCAGCCCCAGCATTTT. It translates to CASRLTGGSNQPQHF. The V call is TRBV6-6, the J call TRBJ1-5; 9 bases agree with TRBD1. Germline CDR1 MNHNY, CDR2 SVGAGI (reference sequence). This CDR3 is 15 amino acids long. Trimming removed 6 bases from V and 1 base from J; junction bases left unmatched: 4.

This clonotype was picked up many times. The chain employs TRBV7-2 and TRBJ2-7; 10 nucleotides align to TRBD2. CDR3 size: 14 residues. V lost 5 bases and J lost 4; bases outside the gene matches: 5. The germline gives CDR1 SGHTA, CDR2 FQGNSA. This CDR3 reads CASSRTSGNYEQYV. The CDR3 DNA reads as TGTGCCAGCAGCCGCACTAGCGGGAATTACGAGCAGTACGTC.

The V gene is TRBV6-5, the J gene TRBJ1-6, with unresolved D. The CDR3 sequence is 16 residues long. Germline V gene sequence: CDR1 MNHEY, CDR2 SVGAGI. With 10 bases removed from V and 0 bases from J, the gap between germline ends came to 16 bases. The CDR3 nucleotides read TGTGCCACCACTTACCGTCGAAGCTCCTATAATTCACCCCTCCACTTT. Its protein product is CATTYRRSSYNSPLHF.

This clonotype was counted between two and nine times. V is TRBV10-3 and J is TRBJ2-5; D call uncertain. The CDR3 contains 14 residues. Trimming cost V 3 bases and J 4 bases, with 12 bases left between them. Germline CDR1 ENHRY, CDR2 SYGVKD. The CDR3 nucleotides read TGTGCCATCAGTGATAGGATAGAAAGAGAGACCCAGTACTTC. This sequence encodes CAISDRIERETQYF.

This clonotype was detected ten times or more. The gene calls are TRBV25-1 and TRBJ2-5; possible D gene TRBD2, 6 bases. The CDR3 runs to 15 residues. Trimming took off 4 bases at V and 1 base at J, with 13 bases between the two ends. Germline CDR1 and CDR2: MGHDK and SYGVNS. CDR3 loop: CASSASLAFQETQYF. CDR3 in DNA: TGTGCCAGCAGTGCATCCCTAGCGTTCCAAGAGACCCAGTACTTC.

V usage is TRBV7-2 and J usage is TRBJ2-1, with D tentatively TRBD1 or TRBD2 (5 bases each). Trimming removed 2 bases from V and 10 bases from J, with 12 bases in between. The CDR3 covers 13 residues. Germline CDR1 reads SGHTA; CDR2 reads FQGNSA. The CDR3 here is CASSLNGWGEQFF. CDR3 coding DNA: TGTGCCAGCAGCTTAAATGGGTGGGGGGAGCAGTTCTTC.

This clonotype was observed at least ten times. The rearrangement links TRBV20-1 to TRBJ2-1, with TRBD2 matching over 8 bases. Germline V gene sequence: CDR1 DFQATT, CDR2 SNEGSKA (reference sequence). The CDR3 extends over 14 amino acids. The trim removed 6 bases at V and 8 bases at J, leaving 12 bases unmatched. The DNA of the CDR3 is TGCAGTGCGATCCCCTCCGGGAGGGTCGATGAGCAGTTCTTC. Its translation is CSAIPSGRVDEQFF.

This clonotype was detected many times. The V gene is TRBV29-1, the J gene TRBJ1-1; 7 bases align to TRBD1. The V and J ends lost 6 bases and 4 bases, in that order; junction bases with no gene match: 11. The CDR3 runs to 14 residues. Looked up from germline, CDR1 is SQVTM and CDR2 is ANQGSEA. As DNA, the CDR3 is TGCAGCGTAGCCCAGGGGGGCAAAAGCACTGAAGCTTTCTTT. Protein sequence: CSVAQGGKSTEAFF.

The chain has TRBV13 and TRBJ2-7; D perhaps matches TRBD1 (7 bases). Germline CDR1 PRHDT, CDR2 FYEKMQ (reference sequence). The CDR3 has 16 residues. V lost 4 bases and J 2 bases, leaving 18 bases between the germline ends. The CDR3 coding sequence is TGTGCCAGCAGCTCCACCCTCAGGGGGAGGACCTACGAGCAGTACGTC. This encodes CASSSTLRGRTYEQYV.

This clonotype was detected a few times. This CDR3 is CASGTSGYNEQFF. Here the CDR3 DNA reads TGTGCCAGCGGGACTAGCGGATACAATGAGCAGTTCTTC. This rearrangement joins TRBV6-2 or TRBV6-3 to TRBJ2-1; TRBD2 agrees at 11 bases. The length of the CDR3 is 13 residues. Losses at the gene ends were 8 bases for V and 4 bases for J; bases not matched to a gene: 1. Germline CDR1 MNHEY, CDR2 SVGEGT.

The genes are TRBV20-1 and TRBJ1-6; TRBD1 matches at 10 bases. The V gene end was trimmed by 7 bases and the J gene end by 10 bases; junction bases not matched to a gene: 13. The CDR3 spans 15 residues. CDR1 is DFQATT and CDR2 is SNEGSKA in the germline V gene (reference sequence). DNA of the CDR3: TGCAGTGTCACGCCCCGGACAGGGGGTTGGTCACCCCTCCACTTT. This codes for CSVTPRTGGWSPLHF.

Remarks on this clonotype: A much bigger clone sits one base away, suggesting this may be a read error. This is likely a read error, given that the CDR3 carries no conserved phenylalanine or tryptophan at its end. The J gene is TRBJ2-5, the V gene TRBV7-2; no reliable D call. Germline CDR1 is SGHTA and CDR2 is FQGNSA. CDR3 length equals 14 residues. The V end lost 0 bases, the J end lost 5 bases, and 10 bases lay between the germline ends. CDR3 loop: CASSLASNSETQYS. DNA of the CDR3: TGTGCCAGCAGCTTAGCGTCGAATAGTGAGACCCAGTACTCC.

This clonotype was seen a handful of times. This sequence joins TRBV4-3 and TRBJ2-7; the match to TRBD1 covers 8 bases. V gave up 3 bases and J gave up 0 bases; unmatched junction bases: 4. The CDR3 length is 15 residues. Germline V gives CDR1 LGHNA, CDR2 YSLEER. In nucleotides, the CDR3 is TGCGCCAGCAGCCAGGACAGGGCCCCCTCCTACGAGCAGTACTTC. Its translation: CASSQDRAPSYEQYF.

This sequence joins TRBV19 and TRBJ1-2; 9 bases match TRBD1. Trimming removed 4 bases from V and 7 bases from J; junction bases left unmatched: 7. The CDR3 has 14 amino acids. CDR1 LNHDA and CDR2 SQIVND come from the germline V gene (reference sequence). CDR3 protein: CASSSGTGLGGYTF. In DNA form, the CDR3 reads TGTGCCAGTAGTAGCGGGACAGGGTTGGGTGGCTACACCTTC.

A few counts support this clonotype. The V gene is TRBV3-1, the J gene TRBJ1-1; D possibly corresponds to TRBD1 (5 bases). V shed 5 bases and J shed 4 bases, with 11 bases lying between them. Germline assignment: CDR1 LGHDT and CDR2 YNNKEL (reference sequence). The CDR3 is 13 amino acids. CDR3 DNA: TGTGCCAGCAGCTCAATGGGGGGCACTGAAGCTTTCTTT. It specifies CASSSMGGTEAFF.

This rearrangement joins TRBV6-2 or TRBV6-3 to TRBJ1-5; a weak D match, TRBD1 (6 bases). The CDR3 runs to 14 residues. Germline V CDR1 and CDR2: MNHEY, SVGEGT. Trimming took off 7 bases at V and 7 bases at J, with 17 bases between the two ends. CDR3 in amino acids: CASTTAGGWQPQHF. CDR3 coding DNA: TGTGCCAGCACTACGGCGGGGGGCTGGCAGCCCCAGCATTTT.

The chain combines TRBV7-3 with TRBJ1-1; 10 bases fit TRBD1. Losses at the gene ends were 3 bases for V and 10 bases for J; bases not matched to a gene: 5. In germline, CDR1 is SGHTA, CDR2 FQGTGA. This CDR3 is 13 amino acids long. CDR3 coding DNA: TGTGCCAGCAGCTTCCAAGACAGGGGGCGAGCTTTCTTT. This sequence encodes CASSFQDRGRAFF.

This clonotype was found many times. The rearrangement joins TRBV20-1 to TRBJ1-1; D unresolved. The CDR3 runs 15 residues. Trimming shortened V by 6 bases and J by 0 bases, and 17 bases separated the two germline ends. Germline-derived CDR1 and CDR2 are DFQATT and SNEGSKA (reference sequence). DNA of the CDR3: TGCAGTGCAGGGATACCTCGAGGAATGAACACTGAAGCTTTCTTT. Translating it yields CSAGIPRGMNTEAFF.

This clonotype showed up many times. The chain employs TRBV18 and TRBJ2-3, with D perhaps matching TRBD1 or TRBD2 (5 bases each). This CDR3 is 18 amino acids long. V lost 4 bases to trimming and J lost 4 bases, with 24 bases between them. CDR1 is KGHSH and CDR2 is LQKENI in the germline V gene. The CDR3 loop reads CASSLLTPGAQAADTQYF. CDR3 bases: TGTGCCAGCTCACTTCTAACGCCCGGGGCCCAAGCCGCAGATACGCAGTATTTT.